The T cell receptor (beta chain) under discussion was sequenced for a study of T cells after yellow fever vaccination. Study results and limitations: Only a minor proportion of clonotypes was detected across both CD4 and CD8 compartments. A secondary response was less intense yet reached its peak sooner, at day 5 versus 15.

A single record per CDR3 protein comes from TCRdb applying MiXCR to the 5' RACE reads. The sample has approximately 450,000 distinct CDR3 sequences, approximately 19% seen once. Trimming removed 6 bases from V and 7 bases from J; junction bases left unmatched: 9. This CDR3 contains 15 residues. A remark on this clonotype: What it recognizes is unknown.

The V call is TRBV12-3 or TRBV12-4, the J call TRBJ1-2; TRBD1 matches at 12 bases. The clonotype was recovered from a man aged 18 to 29 who received the YFV17D yellow fever vaccine. Sequencing was performed on PBMCs, taken before the yellow fever booster vaccination. CDR3 sequence (DNA): TGTGCCAGCAGCGACCGGGACAGGGGGCATGGTGGCTACACCTTC. Its protein product is CASSDRDRGHGGYTF.